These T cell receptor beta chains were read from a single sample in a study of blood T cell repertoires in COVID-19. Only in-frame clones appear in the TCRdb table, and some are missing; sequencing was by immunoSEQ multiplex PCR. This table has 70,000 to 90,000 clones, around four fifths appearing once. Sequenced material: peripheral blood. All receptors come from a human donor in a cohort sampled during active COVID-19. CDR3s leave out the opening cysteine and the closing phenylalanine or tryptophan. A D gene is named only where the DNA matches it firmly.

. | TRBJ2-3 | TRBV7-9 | ASSPLASTDTQY
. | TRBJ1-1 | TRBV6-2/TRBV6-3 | ASSYMGPTEAF
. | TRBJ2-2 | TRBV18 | ASSPRQAGNTGELF
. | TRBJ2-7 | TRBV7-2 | ASSFEAGYYEQY
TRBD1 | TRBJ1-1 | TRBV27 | ASSGQGATEAF
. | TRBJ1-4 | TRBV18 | ASSPYREVTNEKLF
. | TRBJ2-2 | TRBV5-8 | ASSLALARNTGELF
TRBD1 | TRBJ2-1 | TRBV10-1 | ASSEVTGTGDNEQF
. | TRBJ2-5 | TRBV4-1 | ASSQDESYQETQY
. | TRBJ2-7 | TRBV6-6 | ASSYSRADEQY
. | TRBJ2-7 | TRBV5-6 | ASSLVGGAYEQY
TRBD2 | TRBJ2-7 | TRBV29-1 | SVAGTSGSYEQY
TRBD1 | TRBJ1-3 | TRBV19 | ASSVTGDGNTIY
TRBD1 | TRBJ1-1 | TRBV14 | ASSQVGGQFTEAF
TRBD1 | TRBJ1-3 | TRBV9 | ASSVVPTGAGNTIY
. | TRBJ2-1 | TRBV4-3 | ASSQDPRGAYNEQF
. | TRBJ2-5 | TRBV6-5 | ASKNRGGETQY
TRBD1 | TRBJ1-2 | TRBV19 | ASSTRLGQGFDGYT
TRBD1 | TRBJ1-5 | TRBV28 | ASSLRTGLGQPQH
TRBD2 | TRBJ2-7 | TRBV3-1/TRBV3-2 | ASSQGARAGGGTYEQY
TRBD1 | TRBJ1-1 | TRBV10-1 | ASSVGTGADSEAF
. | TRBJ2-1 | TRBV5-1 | ASSSTGMSSYNEQF
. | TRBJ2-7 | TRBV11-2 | ASSLAPGTLWEQY
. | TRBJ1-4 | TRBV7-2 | ASSSGLSDEKLF
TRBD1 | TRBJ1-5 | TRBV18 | ASSREASTGGQPQH
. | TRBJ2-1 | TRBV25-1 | ASTATGRYNEQF
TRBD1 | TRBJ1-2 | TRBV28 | ASRSGQGTHGYT
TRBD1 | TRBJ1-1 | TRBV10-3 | AISDARQGSNTEAF
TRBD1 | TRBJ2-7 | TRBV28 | ASSSQTTLQGALY
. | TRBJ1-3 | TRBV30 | AWSVRGFGNTIY
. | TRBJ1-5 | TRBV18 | ASSPGSGYSNQPQH
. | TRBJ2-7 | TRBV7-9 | ASSLGAGRPDYEQY
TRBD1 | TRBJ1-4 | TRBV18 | ASSPNRQGGNEKLF
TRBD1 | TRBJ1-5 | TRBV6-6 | ASSSQGASNQPQH
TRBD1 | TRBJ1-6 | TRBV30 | AWGGQGDSPLH
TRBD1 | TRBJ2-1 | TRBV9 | ASSAGQEAYNEQF
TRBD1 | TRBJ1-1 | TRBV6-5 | ASSTLGQAGAF
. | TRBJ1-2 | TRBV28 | ASKGYRIHGYT
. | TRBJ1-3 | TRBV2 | ASSLTVTSSGNTIY
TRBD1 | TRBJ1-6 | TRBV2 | ASSDVRTGTADSPLH
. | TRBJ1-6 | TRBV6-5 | ASSRERNSPLH
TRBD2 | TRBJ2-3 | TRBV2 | ASKGAGGPADTQY
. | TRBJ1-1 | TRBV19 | ASRIREDRMNTEAF
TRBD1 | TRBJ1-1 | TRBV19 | ASSIVGDSSGRNTEAF
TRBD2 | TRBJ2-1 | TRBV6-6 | ASRRGTSGGDEQF
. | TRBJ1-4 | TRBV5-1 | ASSLVGATNEKLF
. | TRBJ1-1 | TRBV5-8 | ASSQGRNTEAF
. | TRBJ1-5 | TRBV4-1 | ASSQEVTASNQPQH
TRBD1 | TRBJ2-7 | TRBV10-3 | ATSESGTGGIDEQY
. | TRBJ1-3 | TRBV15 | ATSRATGNTIY
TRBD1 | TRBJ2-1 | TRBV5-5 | ASSLYGTGGPGF
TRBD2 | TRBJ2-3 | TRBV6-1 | ASSEALLIVRGGEGTLTQY
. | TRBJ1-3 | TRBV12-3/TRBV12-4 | ASSPQVANTIY